The clone carrying this TCR beta chain was recorded a few times. Its target is unknown. The germline gives CDR1 SQVTM, CDR2 ANQGSEA. The CDR3 extends over 18 amino acids. V was trimmed by 4 bases and J by 7 bases, leaving 31 bases between them. A single record per CDR3 protein comes from TCRdb applying MiXCR to the RT-PCR reads. The sample consists of 450,000 to 600,000 distinct CDR3 sequences, roughly 7.9% of them appearing once. This specimen comes from a study of response to subunit inactivated influenza vaccine. Study-level results: It was the authors' suggestion that each seasonal influenza vaccination recruits few new T cells.

This sequence originates from a man aged 45 to 70 who received an inactivated influenza vaccine. The rearrangement uses TRBV29-1 and TRBJ1-1, with D maybe TRBD1 (5 bases). The sequencing used PBMCs from blood, collected 23 to 25 months after vaccination. The CDR3 is CSVVSFKGGTAGSGEAFF. The CDR3 DNA reads as TGCAGCGTTGTCAGTTTCAAAGGAGGGACCGCTGGTTCGGGTGAAGCTTTCTTT.